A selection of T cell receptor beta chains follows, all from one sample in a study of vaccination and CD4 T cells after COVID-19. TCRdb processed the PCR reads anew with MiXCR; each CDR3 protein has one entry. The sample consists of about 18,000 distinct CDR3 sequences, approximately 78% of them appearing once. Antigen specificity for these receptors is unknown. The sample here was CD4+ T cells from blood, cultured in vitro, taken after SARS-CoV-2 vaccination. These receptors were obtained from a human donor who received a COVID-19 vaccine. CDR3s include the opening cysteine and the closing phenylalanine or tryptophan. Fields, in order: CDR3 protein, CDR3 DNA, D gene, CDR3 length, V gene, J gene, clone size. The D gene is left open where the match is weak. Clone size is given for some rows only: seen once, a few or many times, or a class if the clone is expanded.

CDR3 protein: CASSEQGRDTQYF; CDR3 DNA: TGTGCCAGCAGCGAACAGGGAAGGGATACGCAGTATTTT; D gene: NA; CDR3 length: 13; V gene: TRBV27; J gene: TRBJ2-3; clone size: NA
CDR3 protein: CASRHRQGGGELFF; CDR3 DNA: TGTGCCAGCAGACATCGACAGGGGGGCGGGGAGCTGTTTTTT; D gene: TRBD1; CDR3 length: 14; V gene: TRBV6-1; J gene: TRBJ2-2; clone size: NA
CDR3 protein: CASSEGNYGYTF; CDR3 DNA: TGTGCCAGCAGTGAAGGAAACTATGGCTACACCTTC; D gene: NA; CDR3 length: 12; V gene: TRBV6-1; J gene: TRBJ1-2; clone size: NA
CDR3 protein: CASSITGVQPQHF; CDR3 DNA: TGTGCCAGCAGTATCACGGGAGTTCAGCCCCAGCATTTT; D gene: NA; CDR3 length: 13; V gene: TRBV6-1; J gene: TRBJ1-5; clone size: NA
CDR3 protein: CASSLGQITGELFF; CDR3 DNA: TGTGCCAGCAGTCTGGGACAGATCACCGGGGAGCTGTTTTTT; D gene: TRBD1; CDR3 length: 14; V gene: TRBV27; J gene: TRBJ2-2; clone size: NA
CDR3 protein: CASSDRASGELFF; CDR3 DNA: TGTGCCAGCAGTGACAGGGCGTCAGGGGAGCTGTTTTTT; D gene: NA; CDR3 length: 13; V gene: TRBV6-1; J gene: TRBJ2-2; clone size: NA
CDR3 protein: CASSSGTGGQNGYTF; CDR3 DNA: TGTGCCAGCAGTTCGGGGACAGGGGGCCAGAATGGCTACACCTTC; D gene: TRBD1; CDR3 length: 15; V gene: TRBV27; J gene: TRBJ1-2; clone size: NA
CDR3 protein: CSARDAGTVKTEAFF; CDR3 DNA: TGCAGTGCTAGAGATGCCGGGACCGTCAAGACTGAAGCTTTCTTT; D gene: NA; CDR3 length: 15; V gene: TRBV20-1; J gene: TRBJ1-1; clone size: NA
CDR3 protein: CASSEFGGSSYEQYF; CDR3 DNA: TGTGCCAGCAGTGAATTCGGGGGGAGCTCCTACGAGCAGTACTTC; D gene: TRBD2; CDR3 length: 15; V gene: TRBV25-1; J gene: TRBJ2-7; clone size: NA
CDR3 protein: CSAPLGGYQETQYF; CDR3 DNA: TGCAGCGCCCCTCTGGGGGGGTACCAAGAGACCCAGTACTTC; D gene: TRBD2; CDR3 length: 14; V gene: TRBV29-1; J gene: TRBJ2-5; clone size: once
CDR3 protein: CSARAPMIGQGSNQPQHF; CDR3 DNA: TGCAGTGCTAGAGCGCCGATGATTGGACAGGGGAGCAATCAGCCCCAGCATTTT; D gene: TRBD1; CDR3 length: 18; V gene: TRBV20-1; J gene: TRBJ1-5; clone size: NA
CDR3 protein: CASSTGAGTGELFF; CDR3 DNA: TGTGCCAGCAGTACAGGGGCGGGGACCGGGGAGCTGTTTTTT; D gene: NA; CDR3 length: 14; V gene: TRBV6-4; J gene: TRBJ2-2; clone size: NA
CDR3 protein: CASSLRTGALNTGELFF; CDR3 DNA: TGTGCCAGCAGCTTACGAACGGGGGCACTTAACACCGGGGAGCTGTTTTTT; D gene: NA; CDR3 length: 17; V gene: TRBV7-3; J gene: TRBJ2-2; clone size: NA
CDR3 protein: CSARLGQESTDTQYF; CDR3 DNA: TGCAGTGCTAGATTGGGACAGGAGAGCACAGATACGCAGTATTTT; D gene: TRBD1; CDR3 length: 15; V gene: TRBV20-1; J gene: TRBJ2-3; clone size: NA
CDR3 protein: CASSVARQGIGYTF; CDR3 DNA: TGTGCCAGCAGCGTAGCTAGGCAGGGTATCGGCTACACCTTC; D gene: NA; CDR3 length: 14; V gene: TRBV9; J gene: TRBJ1-2; clone size: NA
CDR3 protein: CASSQGQSEAFF; CDR3 DNA: TGCGCCAGCAGCCAGGGACAGTCTGAAGCTTTCTTT; D gene: TRBD1; CDR3 length: 12; V gene: TRBV5-1; J gene: TRBJ1-1; clone size: NA
CDR3 protein: CASSEMGNTIYF; CDR3 DNA: TGTGCCAGCAGTGAAATGGGAAACACCATATATTTT; D gene: NA; CDR3 length: 12; V gene: TRBV6-1; J gene: TRBJ1-3; clone size: NA
CDR3 protein: CAISEVYQERGDTQYF; CDR3 DNA: TGTGCCATCAGTGAGGTTTATCAGGAACGAGGAGATACGCAGTATTTT; D gene: NA; CDR3 length: 16; V gene: TRBV10-3; J gene: TRBJ2-3; clone size: NA
CDR3 protein: CASSEDSRAEKLFF; CDR3 DNA: TGTGCCAGCAGTGAAGACAGTCGCGCTGAAAAACTGTTTTTT; D gene: NA; CDR3 length: 14; V gene: TRBV25-1; J gene: TRBJ1-4; clone size: NA
CDR3 protein: CASILTHTPRGTEAFF; CDR3 DNA: TGTGCCAGCATCCTCACTCATACACCGAGGGGCACTGAAGCTTTCTTT; D gene: NA; CDR3 length: 16; V gene: TRBV12-3/TRBV12-4; J gene: TRBJ1-1; clone size: NA
CDR3 protein: CASTPDSNQPQHF; CDR3 DNA: TGTGCCAGCACCCCAGATAGCAATCAGCCCCAGCATTTT; D gene: NA; CDR3 length: 13; V gene: TRBV2; J gene: TRBJ1-5; clone size: NA
CDR3 protein: CASSIGGFDSPLHF; CDR3 DNA: TGTGCCAGTAGTATAGGGGGGTTTGATTCACCCCTCCACTTT; D gene: NA; CDR3 length: 14; V gene: TRBV19; J gene: TRBJ1-6; clone size: NA